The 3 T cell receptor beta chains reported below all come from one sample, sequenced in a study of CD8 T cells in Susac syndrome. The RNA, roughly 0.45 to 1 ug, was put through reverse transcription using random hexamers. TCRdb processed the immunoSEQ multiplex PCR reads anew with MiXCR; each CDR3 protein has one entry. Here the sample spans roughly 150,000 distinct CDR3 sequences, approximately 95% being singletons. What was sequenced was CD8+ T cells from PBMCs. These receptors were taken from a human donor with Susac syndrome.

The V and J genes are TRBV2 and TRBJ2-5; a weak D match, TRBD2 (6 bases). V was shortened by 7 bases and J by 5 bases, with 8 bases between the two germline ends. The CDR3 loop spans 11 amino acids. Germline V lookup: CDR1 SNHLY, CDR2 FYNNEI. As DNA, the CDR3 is TGTGCCAGCACCGCGGGGGAGACCCAGTACTTC. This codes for CASTAGETQYF.

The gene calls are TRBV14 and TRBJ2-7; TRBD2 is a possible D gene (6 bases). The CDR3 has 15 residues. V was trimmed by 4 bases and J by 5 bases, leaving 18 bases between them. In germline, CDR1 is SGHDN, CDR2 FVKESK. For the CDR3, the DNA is TGTGCCAGCAGCCCCCATGGCGGAGGGATAGACGAGCAGTACTTC. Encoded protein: CASSPHGGGIDEQYF.

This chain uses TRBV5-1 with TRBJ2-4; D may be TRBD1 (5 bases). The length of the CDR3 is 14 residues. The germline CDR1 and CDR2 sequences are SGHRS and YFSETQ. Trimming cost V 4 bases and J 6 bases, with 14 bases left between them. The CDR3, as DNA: TGCGCCAGCAGCCAGAAGGGGATAGGAAACATTCAGTACTTC. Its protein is CASSQKGIGNIQYF.